Listed below are T cell receptor beta chains from one sample, sequenced in a study of T cell responses to AZD1222 COVID-19 vaccine. The protocol was immunoSEQ multiplex PCR, while the TCRdb copy is restricted to in-frame clones and leaves out a portion. The sample lists tens of thousands of clones, 90% to 95% occurring once. Material: peripheral blood, obtained on day 0 of AZD1222 vaccination. These receptors were taken from an adult in good health. Both conserved end residues are part of each CDR3. A D gene is named only where the DNA matches it firmly. Not all rows give a size; the values are once, few, many and, for expanded clones, a class.

D gene: TRBD1; J gene: TRBJ1-4; CDR3 length: 15; V gene: TRBV5-1; clone size: NA; CDR3 protein: CASRDRDRVDEKLFF; CDR3 DNA: TGCGCCAGCAGGGACCGGGACAGGGTCGATGAAAAACTGTTTTTT
D gene: NA; J gene: TRBJ1-3; CDR3 length: 15; V gene: TRBV9; clone size: once; CDR3 protein: CASSVGRDSGNTIYF; CDR3 DNA: TGTGCCAGCAGCGTAGGCAGGGACTCTGGAAACACCATATATTTT
D gene: NA; J gene: TRBJ2-1; CDR3 length: 14; V gene: TRBV7-9; clone size: NA; CDR3 protein: CASSHDRMFKKQFF; CDR3 DNA: TGTGCCAGCAGCCACGACAGGATGTTCAAGAAGCAGTTCTTC
D gene: NA; J gene: TRBJ1-1; CDR3 length: 14; V gene: TRBV19; clone size: once; CDR3 protein: CASSRRGRGTEAFF; CDR3 DNA: TGTGCCAGTAGTCGCAGGGGTCGTGGCACTGAAGCTTTCTTT
D gene: TRBD2; J gene: TRBJ2-5; CDR3 length: 14; V gene: TRBV29-1; clone size: NA; CDR3 protein: CSVGGPGGLETQYF; CDR3 DNA: TGCAGCGTTGGAGGTCCGGGGGGACTAGAGACCCAGTACTTC
D gene: NA; J gene: TRBJ2-5; CDR3 length: 16; V gene: TRBV7-3; clone size: NA; CDR3 protein: CASSLIPGEGLETQYF; CDR3 DNA: TGTGCCAGCAGCTTAATCCCAGGGGAGGGATTGGAGACCCAGTACTTC
D gene: NA; J gene: TRBJ1-2; CDR3 length: 14; V gene: TRBV2; clone size: NA; CDR3 protein: CASSDRVTGYGYTF; CDR3 DNA: TGTGCCAGCAGTGACCGAGTTACAGGCTATGGCTACACCTTC
D gene: NA; J gene: TRBJ2-4; CDR3 length: 16; V gene: TRBV3-1/TRBV3-2; clone size: NA; CDR3 protein: CASSRRGLIAKNIQYF; CDR3 DNA: TGTGCCAGCAGCCGTAGGGGGTTAATAGCCAAAAACATTCAGTACTTC
D gene: TRBD2; J gene: TRBJ2-1; CDR3 length: 16; V gene: TRBV27; clone size: NA; CDR3 protein: CASSLTSGVSYNEQFF; CDR3 DNA: TGTGCCAGCAGTTTGACTAGCGGGGTCTCCTACAATGAGCAGTTCTTC
D gene: NA; J gene: TRBJ2-1; CDR3 length: 15; V gene: TRBV9; clone size: NA; CDR3 protein: CASSLGGSVLNEQFF; CDR3 DNA: TGTGCCAGCAGCCTAGGTGGTAGCGTTCTCAATGAGCAGTTCTTC
D gene: NA; J gene: TRBJ1-1; CDR3 length: 13; V gene: TRBV5-1; clone size: NA; CDR3 protein: CASRATGNTEAFF; CDR3 DNA: TGCGCCAGCAGGGCGACAGGGAACACTGAAGCTTTCTTT
D gene: NA; J gene: TRBJ1-5; CDR3 length: 13; V gene: TRBV2; clone size: NA; CDR3 protein: CASSDRENQPQHF; CDR3 DNA: TGTGCCAGCAGTGACAGGGAAAATCAGCCCCAGCATTTT
D gene: TRBD1; J gene: TRBJ1-2; CDR3 length: 13; V gene: TRBV10-2; clone size: NA; CDR3 protein: CASRETGAYGYTF; CDR3 DNA: TGCGCCAGCAGGGAGACAGGGGCTTATGGCTACACCTTC
D gene: NA; J gene: TRBJ1-2; CDR3 length: 14; V gene: TRBV19; clone size: NA; CDR3 protein: CASSIRTDVYGYTF; CDR3 DNA: TGTGCCAGTAGTATCCGGACAGATGTCTATGGCTACACCTTC
D gene: NA; J gene: TRBJ2-7; CDR3 length: 11; V gene: TRBV2; clone size: NA; CDR3 protein: CASSVLGGQYF; CDR3 DNA: TGTGCCAGCAGCGTCCTGGGGGGGCAGTACTTC
D gene: NA; J gene: TRBJ1-2; CDR3 length: 14; V gene: TRBV24-1; clone size: NA; CDR3 protein: CATSDARQNYGYTF; CDR3 DNA: TGTGCCACCAGTGATGCCAGACAGAACTATGGCTACACCTTC
D gene: NA; J gene: TRBJ2-5; CDR3 length: 13; V gene: TRBV2; clone size: NA; CDR3 protein: CASSASSEETQYF; CDR3 DNA: TGTGCCAGCAGTGCCTCTAGCGAGGAGACCCAGTACTTC
D gene: NA; J gene: TRBJ2-4; CDR3 length: 14; V gene: TRBV27; clone size: NA; CDR3 protein: CASSLSRGENIQYF; CDR3 DNA: TGTGCCAGCAGTTTATCTAGGGGAGAGAACATTCAGTACTTC
D gene: NA; J gene: TRBJ2-5; CDR3 length: 15; V gene: TRBV7-9; clone size: NA; CDR3 protein: CASSSPRGRVETQYF; CDR3 DNA: TGTGCCAGCAGCTCCCCCCGGGGCAGGGTCGAGACCCAGTACTTC
D gene: NA; J gene: TRBJ1-6; CDR3 length: 13; V gene: TRBV5-1; clone size: few; CDR3 protein: CASSLAPGSPLHF; CDR3 DNA: TGCGCCAGCAGCTTGGCCCCGGGTTCACCCCTCCACTTT
D gene: NA; J gene: TRBJ1-3; CDR3 length: 15; V gene: TRBV5-1; clone size: NA; CDR3 protein: CASSLDQGFGNTIYF; CDR3 DNA: TGCGCCAGCAGCTTGGACCAGGGTTTCGGAAACACCATATATTTT
D gene: TRBD1; J gene: TRBJ2-7; CDR3 length: 14; V gene: TRBV2; clone size: NA; CDR3 protein: CASKGGQGGYEQYF; CDR3 DNA: TGTGCCAGCAAGGGAGGACAGGGTGGGTACGAGCAGTACTTC
D gene: NA; J gene: TRBJ1-5; CDR3 length: 16; V gene: TRBV3-1/TRBV3-2; clone size: NA; CDR3 protein: CASSQDLGGAGQPQHF; CDR3 DNA: TGTGCCAGCAGCCAAGATCTGGGGGGGGCTGGTCAGCCCCAGCATTTT
D gene: TRBD2; J gene: TRBJ2-1; CDR3 length: 15; V gene: TRBV28; clone size: NA; CDR3 protein: CASSLSERGYNEQFF; CDR3 DNA: TGTGCCAGCAGTTTATCGGAGCGGGGGTACAATGAGCAGTTCTTC
D gene: TRBD2; J gene: TRBJ2-3; CDR3 length: 16; V gene: TRBV4-3; clone size: NA; CDR3 protein: CASSQGGGGSTDTQYF; CDR3 DNA: TGCGCCAGCAGCCAAGGCGGGGGAGGGAGCACAGATACGCAGTATTTT
D gene: NA; J gene: TRBJ1-5; CDR3 length: 15; V gene: TRBV6-2/TRBV6-3; clone size: NA; CDR3 protein: CASSYGENSNQPQHF; CDR3 DNA: TGTGCCAGCAGTTACGGGGAGAATAGCAATCAGCCCCAGCATTTT
D gene: TRBD2; J gene: TRBJ2-2; CDR3 length: 14; V gene: TRBV6-5; clone size: NA; CDR3 protein: CAITGGRDTGELFF; CDR3 DNA: TGTGCCATCACCGGGGGGAGGGACACCGGGGAGCTGTTTTTT
D gene: NA; J gene: TRBJ1-4; CDR3 length: 12; V gene: TRBV28; clone size: NA; CDR3 protein: CASRSHLEKLFF; CDR3 DNA: TGTGCCAGCAGGTCCCACCTCGAAAAACTGTTTTTT
D gene: NA; J gene: TRBJ1-4; CDR3 length: 15; V gene: TRBV27; clone size: NA; CDR3 protein: CASSLDGWGNEKLFF; CDR3 DNA: TGTGCCAGCAGTCTCGACGGGTGGGGTAATGAAAAACTGTTTTTT
D gene: NA; J gene: TRBJ1-4; CDR3 length: 12; V gene: TRBV27; clone size: NA; CDR3 protein: CASSFLSGKLFF; CDR3 DNA: TGTGCCAGCAGTTTCCTTAGTGGAAAACTGTTTTTT
D gene: TRBD2; J gene: TRBJ2-2; CDR3 length: 16; V gene: TRBV19; clone size: NA; CDR3 protein: CASSIVAGGNTGELFF; CDR3 DNA: TGTGCCAGTAGTATAGTAGCGGGGGGGAACACCGGGGAGCTGTTTTTT
D gene: NA; J gene: TRBJ2-5; CDR3 length: 14; V gene: TRBV20-1; clone size: NA; CDR3 protein: CSASGGRSQETQYF; CDR3 DNA: TGCAGTGCTAGTGGAGGCAGGTCCCAAGAGACCCAGTACTTC
D gene: NA; J gene: TRBJ1-1; CDR3 length: 14; V gene: TRBV5-1; clone size: NA; CDR3 protein: CASSLAPANTEAFF; CDR3 DNA: TGCGCCAGCAGCTTGGCCCCCGCGAACACTGAAGCTTTCTTT
D gene: TRBD1; J gene: TRBJ1-3; CDR3 length: 16; V gene: TRBV7-2; clone size: few; CDR3 protein: CASSLGTASSGNTIYF; CDR3 DNA: TGTGCCAGCAGCTTGGGGACAGCCAGCTCTGGAAACACCATATATTTT